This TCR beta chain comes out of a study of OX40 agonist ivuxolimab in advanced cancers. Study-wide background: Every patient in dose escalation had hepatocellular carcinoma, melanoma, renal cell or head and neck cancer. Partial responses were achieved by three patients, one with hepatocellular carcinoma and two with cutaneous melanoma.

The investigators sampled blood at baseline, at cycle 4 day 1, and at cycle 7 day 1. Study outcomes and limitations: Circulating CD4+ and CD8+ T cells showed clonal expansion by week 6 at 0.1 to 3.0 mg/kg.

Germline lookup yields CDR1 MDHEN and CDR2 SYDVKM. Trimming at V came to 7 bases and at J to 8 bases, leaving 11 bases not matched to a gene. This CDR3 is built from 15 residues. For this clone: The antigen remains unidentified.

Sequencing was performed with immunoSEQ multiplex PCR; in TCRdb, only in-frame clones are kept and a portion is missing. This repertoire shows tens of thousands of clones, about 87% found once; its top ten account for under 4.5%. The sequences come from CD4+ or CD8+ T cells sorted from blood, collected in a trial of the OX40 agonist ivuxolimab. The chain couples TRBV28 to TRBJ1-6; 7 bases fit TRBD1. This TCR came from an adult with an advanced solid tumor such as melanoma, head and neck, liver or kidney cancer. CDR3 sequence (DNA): TGTGCCAGCACCCCGGTGGGGACAGTCGATTCACCCCTCCACTTT. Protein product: CASTPVGTVDSPLHF.